This T cell receptor beta chain is drawn from a study of Ad26.COV2.S vaccination and SARS-CoV-2 variants. In the study overall: Donor participated within the Ad26.COV2.S arm of the COV1001 trial.

Generated by immunoSEQ multiplex PCR, the TCRdb table keeps only in-frame clones and is missing some. This repertoire shows about 370,000 clones, about nine tenths found once; its top ten account for roughly 3.2%. The CDR3 has 14 residues. V trimming: 8 bases; J trimming: 4 bases; junction bases outside the gene matches: 5. Germline V gene lookup returns CDR1 MNHEY and CDR2 SVGAGI. Documented treatment: 19 received Ad26.COV2.S at low or high dose, single or two shots; several received placebo; per-sample allocation not given. Repertoires come from day 63 after the first vaccine or placebo injection. The specimen comprised peripheral blood, sampled in a trial of Ad26.COV2.S vaccine versus placebo. This sequence originates from a person aged 18 to 65 who received the Ad26.COV2.S COVID-19 vaccine or a placebo. The J gene is TRBJ2-3, the V gene TRBV6-5, with 11 positions matching TRBD2. The CDR3 is CASGSGGAPDTQYF. CDR3 nucleotides: TGTGCCAGCGGTAGCGGGGGGGCCCCAGATACGCAGTATTTT.